This T cell receptor beta chain was recorded in a study of shared clonotypes between healthy human individuals (dated by TCRdb to about 2020). With regard to the full study: The cohort included three men and a couple of women between 18 and 49 years of age. Per donor, three plates each were used for CD4 naive and CD4 memory, two for CD8 naive, and one for CD8 memory. To estimate repertoire size and how much clonotypes are shared between individuals, the study performed deep sequencing of blood TCR repertoires from roughly five healthy adults. To increase sequencing depth and limit assay-specific biases, TCR repertoire library preparation and sequencing were carried out by different laboratories using diverse techniques. Leukapheresis yielded between about 0.85 and 10 billion PBMCs per donor.

CD8 naive samples were obtained by positive selection for CCR7 among CD45RO-negative cells, yielding a CD45RA+CCR7+ population from which TemRA cells were excluded. The donors were healthy, HIV-negative adults who had no recently reported acute infections or vaccinations. Every donor was a Caucasian adult residing in Nashville, Tennessee, USA. Blood was obtained by leukapheresis, after which PBMCs were separated by Ficoll-Histopaque density gradient centrifugation and cryopreserved in liquid nitrogen vapor phase. Purity and quantity of every magnetically sorted T cell population were checked by analytical flow cytometry. Each sorted fraction had its genomic DNA isolated and then quantified by UV absorbance on a Nanodrop 2000c. With respect to this clone: Its antigen is currently not known. Base qualities are not provided; no much larger clone lies one nucleotide away.

Using the deep immunoSEQ assay, multiplex PCR amplified TCR CDR3 regions from genomic DNA. Extracted genomic DNA from each cell subset was distributed evenly across all wells of several immunoSEQ 96-well plates, and each plate was treated as a replicate. For sorted subsets, about 200 ng genomic DNA, equal to 30,000 to 35,000 T cell genomes, was loaded into each replicate PCR. The purified libraries were quantified using a Qubit 3.0 fluorometer, sized with a Bioanalyzer 2100, and then quantified again using the KAPA Library Quantification kit. Every immunoSEQ 96-well plate was sequenced on a separate single-read 150-cycle Illumina NextSeq 550 flow cell. The study's processing was this. Because only junctional sequences without quality scores were contained in the immunoSEQ output, filtering matching that applied to full-length reads could not be performed. To assign V/J genes and CDR3, sequences were annotated using PyIR, a Python wrapper for IgBLAST v1.9, with IMGT germline references. Reads were filtered out if the reads had weak V/J assignments (E-value above 1e-6), no CDR3, stop codons, out-of-frame junctions, or ambiguous translated residues. V3J clonotypes were defined by identical inferred V gene, J gene, and CDR3 amino acid sequence. To compute the percentage overlap between repertoires, the number of shared unique clonotypes was divided by the size of the smaller repertoire. Richness of each repertoire was evaluated using RTK rarefaction, the Chao1 estimator, and Recon v2.1 estimates of unobserved clonotypes. Generation probabilities for all TCRbeta clonotypes obtained by the gDNA method from a few donors were computed using OLGA. In TCRdb, the immuneACCESS table is reduced to in-frame sequences with V and J assigned. These tables do not hold every clone; where another copy was compared, an unresolved V gene accounts for under half, and the others remain unexplained. V, J and clone size are those of that table, while D and trimming were read from the DNA. Recorded for this sample are 660,000 or so clones; about 95% of them occurred a single time. The top ten clonotypes cover approximately 0.12% of the sample.

The paper's findings and limits, for the study overall: Clonotypes shared by all four sorted-subset donors showed higher generation probabilities than non-shared clonotypes. Based on pairwise subsampling, the degree of clonotype sharing among donors was expected to be affected by sequencing depth. The genetic and exposure-history diversity represented was limited by the small number of donors. About 4.5% of naive CD4, more than 3% of naive CD8, roughly 2.5% of memory CD4, and less than 0.45% of memory CD8 clonotypes were shared across several donors. Only blood was sampled, and tissue TCR repertoires likely differ from those in blood. Larger estimated clonotype richness was generally found for naive subsets than for memory subsets. Even with the large sequencing depth, rarefaction of the sorted-subset datasets indicated that sequencing was incomplete.

Trimming costs V 3 bases and J 2 bases, and their ends lie 7 bases apart. The CDR3 contains 14 residues, cysteine and phenylalanine counted. Only the CDR3 part of the read is kept: 42 bases, read in frame from the first base. CDR1 and CDR2 are drawn from the germline V gene (reference sequence): PRHDT, FYEKMQ. Sequenced: naive CD8+ T cells sorted from blood. The meaning of the sample's cell subset or site label: CD45RA+CCR7+. Rearrangement joined TRBV13 to TRBJ2-2; the D region possibly corresponds to TRBD2 (5 bases align). The clonotype originates from a woman aged 25-40 years in good health. The nucleotide sequence reads as follows: TGTGCCAGCAGCTTGGGAGATAACACCGGGGAGCTGTTTTTT. This encodes CASSLGDNTGELFF.